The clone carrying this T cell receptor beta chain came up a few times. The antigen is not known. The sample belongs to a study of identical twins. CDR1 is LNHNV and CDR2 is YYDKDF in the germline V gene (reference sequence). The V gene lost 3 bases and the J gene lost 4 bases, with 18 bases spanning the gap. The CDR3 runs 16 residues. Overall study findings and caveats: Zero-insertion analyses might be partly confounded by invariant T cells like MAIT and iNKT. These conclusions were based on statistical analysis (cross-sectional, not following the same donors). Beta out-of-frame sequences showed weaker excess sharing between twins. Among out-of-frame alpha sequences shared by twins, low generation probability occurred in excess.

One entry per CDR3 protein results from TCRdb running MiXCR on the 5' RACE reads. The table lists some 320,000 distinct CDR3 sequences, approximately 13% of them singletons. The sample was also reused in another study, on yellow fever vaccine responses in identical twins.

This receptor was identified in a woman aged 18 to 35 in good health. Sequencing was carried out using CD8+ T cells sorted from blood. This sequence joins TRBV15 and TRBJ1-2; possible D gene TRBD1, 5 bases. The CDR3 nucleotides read TGTGCCACCAGCAGTATCAGAGGAGGGGTACCCTATGGCTACACCTTC. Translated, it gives CATSSIRGGVPYGYTF. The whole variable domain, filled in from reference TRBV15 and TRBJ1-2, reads DAMVIQNPRYQVTQFGKPVTLSCSQTLNHNVMYWYQQKSSQAPKLLFHYYDKDFNNEADTPDNFQSRRPNTSFCFLDIRSPGLGDTAMYLCATSSIRGGVPYGYTFGSGTRLTVV.